This passage covers 21 T cell receptor beta chains from one sample sequenced in a study of cytomegalovirus exposure and HLA in healthy donors. It was with 60 Vbeta and 13 Jbeta primers that the PCR ran. Generated by immunoSEQ multiplex PCR, the TCRdb table keeps only in-frame clones and is missing some. This sample has roughly 220,000 clones; more than 60% occur once, and the top ten carry 1.5% to 2%. The material sequenced was PBMCs. The receptors were sampled from a man aged 45 to 65 in good health and CMV-seronegative.

V gene TRBV5-4 combines with J gene TRBJ2-2, with TRBD2 identical over 7 bases. CDR1 and CDR2 from the germline V gene are SGHNT and YYREEE (reference sequence). The ends lost 0 bases at V and 7 bases at J; junction bases unmatched: 6. This CDR3 is 15 amino acids long. The CDR3 loop reads CASSLDAGEGGELFF. In DNA, the CDR3 is TGTGCCAGCAGCTTGGATGCGGGAGAGGGCGGGGAGCTGTTTTTT.

The chain couples TRBV28 to TRBJ2-1; maybe TRBD1 (6 bases). The CDR3 totals 17 residues. The ends were cut back, 2 bases at V and 0 bases at J, with 14 bases in the middle. Per germline, CDR1 MDHEN and CDR2 SYDVKM. The DNA for the CDR3 is TGTGCCAGCAGTTTACTCCAGGGGCCGAGCTCCTACAATGAGCAGTTCTTC. This gives the protein CASSLLQGPSSYNEQFF.

The chain is built from TRBV30 and TRBJ2-5; 8 positions match TRBD1. The trim removed 3 bases at V and 6 bases at J, leaving 6 bases unmatched. The length of the CDR3 is 13 residues. CDR1 is GTSNPN, CDR2 SVGIG, per germline (reference sequence). CDR3 coding DNA: TGTGCCTGGAGCCGGACAGGGAGACAGACCCAGTACTTC. This codes for CAWSRTGRQTQYF.

This clone showed up just a few times. The chain couples TRBV9 to TRBJ1-5; unclear D gene. This CDR3 has 14 amino acids. CDR1 and CDR2 (germline): SGDLS, YYNGEE. The V end was cut by 3 bases, the J end by 0 bases, with 7 bases between. This chain's CDR3 is CASSAPYSNQPQHF. Written as DNA, the CDR3 is TGTGCCAGCAGCGCCCCTTATAGCAATCAGCCCCAGCATTTT.

This clone has only a few counts. This chain joins TRBV5-1 and TRBJ2-1, with 12 bases that match TRBD2. This CDR3 has 17 residues. V lost 0 bases to trimming and J lost 4 bases; unmatched junction nucleotides: 5. The germline V gene encodes CDR1 SGHRS and CDR2 YFSETQ. DNA for the CDR3: TGCGCCAGCAGCTTGGGACTAGCGGGAGTTTTATACAATGAGCAGTTCTTC. Translation gives CASSLGLAGVLYNEQFF.

The chain combines TRBV27 with TRBJ2-2; weak D call: TRBD2 (5 bases). The germline CDR1 and CDR2 sequences are MNHEY and SMNVEV (reference sequence). Between the trimmed V and J ends, which lost 5 bases and 4 bases, there was a span of 14 bases. The CDR3 loop spans 15 amino acids. The CDR3 loop is CASSRGQPGTGELFF. CDR3 nucleotide sequence: TGTGCCAGCAGTAGAGGGCAGCCAGGCACCGGGGAGCTGTTTTTT.

The rearrangement links TRBV6-6 to TRBJ1-1, with 7 positions matching TRBD1. CDR3 length equals 14 residues. V gave up 2 bases and J gave up 1 base; unmatched junction bases: 1. Germline V gene data show CDR1 as MNHNY and CDR2 as SVGAGI (reference sequence). The CDR3 bases are TGTGCCAGCAGTTACCAGGGGGAGAACACTGAAGCTTTCTTT. It specifies CASSYQGENTEAFF.

This clone was recorded only once. The CDR3 reads CASSPETTTYEQYF. The CDR3 DNA is TGTGCCAGCAGCCCGGAGACGACTACCTACGAGCAGTACTTC. The chain carries TRBV9 and TRBJ2-7, with a possible D match to TRBD2 (5 bases). Germline CDR1 is SGDLS and CDR2 is YYNGEE. Trimming shortened V by 4 bases and J by 2 bases, and 13 bases separated the two germline ends. The CDR3 has 14 residues.

The rearrangement joins TRBV4-1 to TRBJ2-7; D is ambiguous. The CDR3 spans 13 residues. The germline V gene has CDR1 MGHRA and CDR2 YSYEKL. V lost 1 base and J lost 2, with 6 bases in between. The CDR3 sequence: CASSQASTYEQYF. The CDR3 nucleotides are TGCGCCAGCAGCCAAGCTTCTACCTACGAGCAGTACTTC.

This clone has just one count. The chain links TRBV5-1 to TRBJ2-7; TRBD1 might be the D (5 bases). V shed 5 bases and J shed 4 bases, with 16 bases lying between them. CDR1 and CDR2 (germline): SGHRS, YFSETQ. The CDR3 length is 14 residues. The CDR3 DNA reads as TGCGCCAGCAGTTCCCAGTCAGGGCTATACGAGCAGTACTTC. Protein product: CASSSQSGLYEQYF.

In nucleotides, the CDR3 is TGTGCCAGCAGCATGGGGACAGCCCAAGAGACCCAGTACTTC. Encoded protein: CASSMGTAQETQYF. The rearrangement joins TRBV27 to TRBJ2-5; 7 bases fit TRBD1. V gave up 6 bases and J gave up 1 base; unmatched junction bases: 5. The CDR3 is 14 amino acids. Germline CDR1 reads MNHEY; CDR2 reads SMNVEV (reference sequence).

CDR3 protein: CAWNIGQYNQPQHF. The CDR3 DNA is TGTGCCTGGAATATAGGACAGTATAATCAGCCCCAGCATTTT. The chain links TRBV30 to TRBJ1-5; D is possibly TRBD1 (6 bases). CDR3 length: 14 residues. Per the germline V gene, CDR1 is GTSNPN and CDR2 is SVGIG (reference sequence). V was cut by 4 bases and J by 4 bases, with 14 bases left in between.

The chain uses TRBV5-1 and TRBJ2-5; TRBD1 aligns across 9 bases. Gene TRBJ2-7 matches the end of the DNA better, so the J call may be wrong. Germline values: CDR1 SGHRS, CDR2 YFSETQ. The CDR3 consists of 13 residues. The chain's CDR3 is CASSAGQGYEQYF. The CDR3 DNA reads as TGCGCCAGCAGCGCGGGACAGGGATACGAGCAGTACTTC.

This chain uses TRBV2 with TRBJ2-7; the D gene is possibly TRBD1 (7 bases). The CDR3 length is 15 residues. CDR1 is SNHLY and CDR2 is FYNNEI in the germline V gene. Trimming cost V 3 bases and J 6 bases, with 18 bases left between them. CDR3 loop: CASSEGPGGSGEQYF. Here the CDR3 DNA reads TGTGCCAGCAGTGAGGGCCCAGGGGGGTCGGGCGAGCAGTACTTC.

The rearrangement uses TRBV5-6 and TRBJ2-5; weak D call: TRBD2 (7 bases). Judging by the DNA end, TRBJ2-7 fits better; the J call may be wrong. Germline V gives CDR1 SGHDT, CDR2 YYEEEE. This CDR3 region has 14 residues. The CDR3 spells CASSWGRGQDEQYF. The CDR3, as DNA: TGTGCCAGCAGCTGGGGGCGGGGGCAGGACGAGCAGTACTTC.

The chain carries TRBV7-3 and TRBJ2-1; 7 nucleotides agree with TRBD1. This CDR3 contains 14 residues. With 5 bases clipped from V and 5 bases from J, the junction kept 6 bases outside the gene matches. CDR1 SGHTA and CDR2 FQGTGA come from the germline V gene. The CDR3: CASSAGTVNNEQFF. Here the CDR3 DNA reads TGTGCCAGCAGCGCCGGGACAGTCAACAATGAGCAGTTCTTC.

V gene TRBV6-5 combines with J gene TRBJ1-3; unclear D gene. The CDR3 covers 14 residues. Germline values: CDR1 MNHEY, CDR2 SVGAGI. V lost 9 bases and J 0 bases, leaving 12 bases between the germline ends. This chain's CDR3 is CASSQFLSGNTIYF. The CDR3 DNA is TGTGCCAGTTCACAGTTCCTCTCTGGAAACACCATATATTTT.

The chain employs TRBV7-8 and TRBJ2-3; 9 positions agree with TRBD2. V was clipped by 2 bases and J by 3 bases; unmatched bases: 9. The CDR3 runs to 17 residues. CDR1 and CDR2 from the germline V gene are SGHVS and FQNEAQ. CDR3 protein: CASSLLGLAVTTDTQYF. Written as DNA, the CDR3 is TGTGCCAGCAGCTTATTGGGACTAGCAGTAACTACAGATACGCAGTATTTT. The full variable domain, its missing parts supplied by reference TRBV7-8 and TRBJ2-3, is GAGVSQSPRYKVAKRGQDVALRCDPISGHVSLFWYQQALGQGPEFLTYFQNEAQLDKSGLPSDRFFAERPEGSVSTLKIQRTQQEDSAVYLCASSLLGLAVTTDTQYFGPGTRLTVL.

The rearrangement links TRBV4-1 to TRBJ2-7; a possible D gene is TRBD2 (6 bases). With 3 bases removed from V and 0 bases from J, the gap between germline ends came to 15 bases. Germline loops: CDR1 MGHRA, CDR2 YSYEKL. The length of the CDR3 is 16 residues. The CDR3 sequence is CASSQEGRGNSYEQYF. The CDR3 region has the DNA TGCGCCAGCAGCCAGGAGGGACGCGGCAACTCCTACGAGCAGTACTTC.

V is TRBV5-1 and J is TRBJ1-4; a possible D gene is TRBD1 (6 bases). Germline-derived CDR1 and CDR2 are SGHRS and YFSETQ. The CDR3 has 15 residues. Trimming pared 5 bases from V and 0 bases from J, leaving 11 bases between. The chain's CDR3 is CASRGGAATNEKLFF. The DNA for the CDR3 is TGCGCCAGCAGAGGGGGGGCGGCAACTAATGAAAAACTGTTTTTT.

This chain joins TRBV5-1 and TRBJ2-7, with a possible D match to TRBD2 (5 bases). Germline values: CDR1 SGHRS, CDR2 YFSETQ. The V end was cut by 0 bases, the J end by 5 bases, with 6 bases between. This CDR3 has 12 amino acids. The CDR3 region is CASSLDGDEQYF. CDR3 bases: TGCGCCAGCAGCTTGGACGGGGACGAGCAGTACTTC.